The 6 T cell receptor beta chains in this list originate from one sample, sequenced in a study of cytomegalovirus exposure and HLA in healthy donors. PCR involved 60 Vbeta and 13 Jbeta primers. Some clones are missing from TCRdb's copy, which holds only in-frame ones; the method was immunoSEQ multiplex PCR. The repertoire has around 120,000 clones, just under 80% of them found once; the top ten carry around 1.9%. Source material: PBMCs. These receptors were collected from a woman aged 40 to 50 in good health and CMV-seronegative.

In DNA, the CDR3 is TGTGCCAGCAGCTCGAGGGGGACAGACTCCTATAATTCACCCCTCCACTTT. It translates to CASSSRGTDSYNSPLHF. J is TRBJ1-6 and V is TRBV7-2; TRBD1 matches 7 bases. Germline V gene data show CDR1 as SGHTA and CDR2 as FQGNSA. Trimming took 4 bases from V and 0 from J; bases not matched to a gene: 6. The CDR3 loop spans 17 amino acids.

In this sample, this clone turned up once. This chain connects TRBV29-1 to TRBJ2-1, with 7 bases identical to TRBD1. J gave up 4 bases and V 2 bases, and 5 bases lay outside the gene matches. CDR3 length: 14 residues. Germline CDR1 and CDR2: SQVTM and ANQGSEA. CDR3 in amino acids: CSVERWDRYNEQFF. In DNA form, the CDR3 reads TGCAGCGTTGAACGTTGGGACAGATACAATGAGCAGTTCTTC.

The chain uses TRBV9 and TRBJ2-7; D remains unclear. CDR3 length equals 13 residues. Germline V CDR1 and CDR2: SGDLS, YYNGEE. The V gene lost 4 bases and the J gene lost 0 bases, with 8 bases spanning the gap. As DNA, the CDR3 is TGTGCCAGCAGCTCTAGGAGCTCCTACGAGCAGTACTTC. Translated: CASSSRSSYEQYF.

The genes are TRBV27 and TRBJ1-6; no definite D call. This CDR3 has 16 residues. The germline V gene encodes CDR1 MNHEY and CDR2 SMNVEV (reference sequence). The V end was cut by 2 bases, the J end by 5 bases, with 13 bases between. CDR3 in amino acids: CASSLKNSGHNSPLHF. The CDR3 nucleotides read TGTGCCAGCAGTTTAAAGAACAGCGGGCATAATTCACCCCTCCACTTT.

The V call is TRBV7-9, the J call TRBJ2-2; no definite D call. The CDR3 consists of 14 residues. Germline lookup yields CDR1 SEHNR and CDR2 FQNEAQ (reference sequence). The V gene lost 5 bases and the J gene lost 4 bases, with 11 bases spanning the gap. The CDR3 nucleotides are TGTGCCAGCAGCCTCCAGACACCCACCGGGGAGCTGTTTTTT. As protein: CASSLQTPTGELFF.

The chain links TRBV7-9 to TRBJ2-2, with TRBD2 identical over 8 bases. CDR1 is SEHNR, CDR2 FQNEAQ, per germline (reference sequence). The CDR3 has 15 residues. After removal of 5 bases from V and 1 base from J, the junction contained 3 bases not matched to a gene. The CDR3 DNA follows: TGTGCCAGCAGCCGGGGGGGCCTGAACACCGGGGAGCTGTTTTTT. This translates into CASSRGGLNTGELFF.